This is a list of T cell receptor beta chains from one sample in a study of naive and memory T cell subsets. Each CDR3 protein is one row after TCRdb ran MiXCR on the UMI-ligation and nested PCR reads. This table has 90,000 to 120,000 distinct CDR3 sequences, 14% appearing once. The sequenced material came from naive CD8+ T cells from blood. These receptors were collected from a human donor in good health. CDR3s include the opening cysteine and the closing phenylalanine or tryptophan. A D gene is named only where the DNA matches it firmly.

CASRGLADSVSYNEQFF	TRBV6-2/TRBV6-3	TRBD2
CASSQQADRNLNGYTF	TRBV4-3	TRBD1
CSVWVQTGEQYF	TRBV29-1	-
CASSLGNSLNTEAFF	TRBV11-1	-
CASSLSEGMNTEAFF	TRBV5-6	-
CASSTGQPNQPQHF	TRBV7-9	TRBD1
CSVELLAGVTDTQYF	TRBV29-1	TRBD2
CASSVGGEAFF	TRBV25-1	-
CASSVGGSEQYF	TRBV9	-
CASSLPGGPGYEQYF	TRBV7-2	TRBD2
CASSLVGASLNEQFF	TRBV5-1	-
CSVVGGWGYEQYF	TRBV29-1	TRBD2
CATSREQIETQYF	TRBV15	-
CSVESRLAGVRDNEQFF	TRBV29-1	TRBD2
CASSGGTGLIQYF	TRBV25-1	TRBD1
CASPGLPNEQYF	TRBV5-1	TRBD2
CASSLWNSGTDTQYF	TRBV5-1	TRBD2
CASSPHLPEGANTEAFF	TRBV7-9	TRBD1
CSGEGGVDEQFF	TRBV29-1	-
CASSYETGTGERLRADTQYF	TRBV6-2/TRBV6-3	TRBD1
CASSLAGQEHGYTF	TRBV13	-
CASLGQSYEQYF	TRBV6-2/TRBV6-3	TRBD1
CASTGQRTYEQYF	TRBV6-1	-
CASSQDRSPGVADTQYF	TRBV4-3	-
CASSLADPRIISGNTIYF	TRBV7-9	-
CASSLTGPGSPLHF	TRBV7-9	-
CASSEAANGETQYF	TRBV25-1	-
CSAPKGAGTEAFF	TRBV20-1	TRBD1
CASPGGEAGGNTEAFF	TRBV28	TRBD1
CATSVGANLDTQYF	TRBV24-1	-
CASSRGTDSYNEQFF	TRBV4-3	-
CASSQAWTVSTDTQYF	TRBV4-3	-
CSARGPVTSRSTDTQYF	TRBV20-1	-
CASSQGLHTGTDTQYF	TRBV3-1	-
CSVEPLAGAVNEQFF	TRBV29-1	TRBD2
CASKGMADTQYF	TRBV6-2/TRBV6-3	-
CASSQEDRYNEKLFF	TRBV4-3	TRBD1
CASSSRGGLVDEQYF	TRBV7-6	-
CASSYSLTGELFF	TRBV6-5	-
CASSLGQGGTNEQFF	TRBV12-3/TRBV12-4	-
CASSQETSYEQYF	TRBV14	-
CASSQGYEQFF	TRBV14	-
CASSPARGSGSSYNEQFF	TRBV12-3/TRBV12-4	TRBD2
CATSSLKEGAFF	TRBV15	-
CASRGRGRYEQYF	TRBV27	-
CASSYGNEKLFF	TRBV6-2/TRBV6-3	-
CASSDRRSARNTEAFF	TRBV6-1	-
CASSDDPDPGANVLTF	TRBV6-5	-
CATSRDQTDTQYF	TRBV15	-
CASSLAGQYTEAFF	TRBV12-3/TRBV12-4	TRBD1
CASSPGSGTYEQYF	TRBV7-2	-
CASSLASGVSYEQYF	TRBV7-9	-
CASSLDTNTGELFF	TRBV11-2	-
CASSTGQGAGYTF	TRBV13	TRBD1
CAWSLAKHTEAFF	TRBV30	-